The following is a TCR beta chain sequence with its context. Per germline, CDR1 SGDLS and CDR2 YYNGEE. V was pared by 5 bases and J by 4 bases, with 2 bases of the junction left unmatched. The CDR3 sequence is 13 residues long. This specimen belongs to a study of shared T cell receptors in the human thymus. Here immunoSEQ multiplex PCR was the method, and the copy in TCRdb shows in-frame clones only, minus some. Of more than 550,000 clones in the sample, 70% to 90% were seen once. This same sample was also taken into another study, of human thymus T cells.

The chain recombines TRBV9 with TRBJ2-2, with 7 bases identical to TRBD1. Input material: thymocytes. This TCR was sampled from a girl in the first two years of life with a congenital heart defect. The CDR3 region is CASRAGGTGELFF. The DNA of the CDR3 is TGTGCCAGCAGAGCAGGGGGCACCGGGGAGCTGTTTTTT.